Presented here are 27 T cell receptor beta chains from one specimen sequenced in a study of beta chain features in type 1 diabetes. Study-level findings and limits: TCRB CDR3s were moderately but significantly shorter in Type 1 diabetes patients in all four CD4+ subsets.

Reverse transcribing all isolated RNA meant expressed TCRB transcripts were sequenced. Some clones are missing from TCRdb's copy, which holds only in-frame ones; the method was immunoSEQ multiplex PCR. This table has under 250,000 clones, approximately 14% appearing once. Their recognized antigens are unknown. Source material: naive CD4+ T cells from blood. Receptor source: a man younger than 40 with type 1 diabetes.

The chain employs TRBV9 and TRBJ1-1; 10 positions match TRBD1. CDR3 length equals 14 residues. Germline-derived CDR1 and CDR2 are SGDLS and YYNGEE. Trimming at V came to 4 bases and at J to 5 bases, leaving 5 bases not matched to a gene. The CDR3 spells CASSRQGAWTEAFF. The CDR3 region has the DNA TGTGCCAGCAGCCGACAGGGGGCCTGGACTGAAGCTTTCTTT.

CDR3 sequence: CASSVVGQGGELFF. The DNA for the CDR3 is TGTGCCAGCAGCGTAGTCGGACAGGGCGGGGAGCTGTTTTTT. The chain employs TRBV9 and TRBJ2-2; TRBD1 matches at 8 bases. Losses at the gene ends were 0 bases for V and 7 bases for J; bases not matched to a gene: 2. CDR3 length: 14 amino acids. Germline V gives CDR1 SGDLS, CDR2 YYNGEE.

There are a few counts of this clone. This rearrangement joins TRBV7-2 to TRBJ2-1; TRBD1 aligns across 11 bases. Germline V gene sequence: CDR1 SGHTA, CDR2 FQGNSA. CDR3 length: 15 residues. The J segment lost 3 bases and the V segment lost 6 bases, leaving 4 bases of the junction unmatched. CDR3 in amino acids: CASRSGTGGYNEQFF. The CDR3 DNA is TGTGCCAGCAGATCCGGGACAGGGGGCTACAATGAGCAGTTCTTC.

This clone was seen a few times. The genes are TRBV6-6 and TRBJ2-2; D call uncertain. The CDR3 is 14 amino acids. V lost 6 bases and J lost 0, with 8 bases in between. Looked up from germline, CDR1 is MNHNY and CDR2 is SVGAGI (reference sequence). The CDR3 is CASRVVANTGELFF. As DNA, the CDR3 is TGTGCCAGCAGGGTAGTCGCGAACACCGGGGAGCTGTTTTTT.

The chain has TRBV10-3 and TRBJ2-1; the D gene is possibly TRBD1 (5 bases). V lost 4 bases and J 4 bases, leaving 8 bases between the germline ends. From germline, CDR1 is ENHRY and CDR2 SYGVKD. The CDR3 sequence is 13 residues long. The CDR3 region has the DNA TGTGCCATCAGTGTACAGGAATACAATGAGCAGTTCTTC. This translates into CAISVQEYNEQFF.

The chain recombines TRBV13 with TRBJ1-1; 9 bases are a match to TRBD1. CDR1 PRHDT and CDR2 FYEKMQ come from the germline V gene (reference sequence). J gave up 4 bases and V 5 bases, and 8 bases lay outside the gene matches. This CDR3 contains 15 residues. CDR3 sequence: CASSNHRGRATEAFF. CDR3 bases: TGTGCCAGCAGCAACCACAGGGGGCGTGCCACTGAAGCTTTCTTT.

This clone was detected a few times. The chain links TRBV4-1 to TRBJ2-2, with D perhaps TRBD2 (6 bases). There are 15 residues in the CDR3. Trimming cost V 0 bases and J 4 bases, with 9 bases left between them. Germline lookup yields CDR1 MGHRA and CDR2 YSYEKL. In DNA, the CDR3 is TGCGCCAGCAGCCAAGATCTGCGGGGCACCGGGGAGCTGTTTTTT. This encodes CASSQDLRGTGELFF.

This clone was counted a few times. V gene TRBV9 combines with J gene TRBJ2-5; 11 bases align to TRBD1. V was clipped by 8 bases and J by 5 bases; unmatched bases: 5. The germline CDR1 and CDR2 sequences are SGDLS and YYNGEE. The CDR3 runs to 13 residues. This chain's CDR3 is CASARDRGETQYF. The CDR3 DNA follows: TGTGCCAGTGCCAGGGACAGGGGGGAGACCCAGTACTTC. The whole variable domain, remainder taken from reference TRBV9 and TRBJ2-5, is DSGVTQTPKHLITATGQRVTLRCSPRSGDLSVYWYQQSLDQGLQFLIQYYNGEERAKGNILERFSAQQFPDLHSELNLSSLELGDSALYFCASARDRGETQYFGPGTRLLVL.

Concerning this clone: A read error may produce the germline difference seen at one junction end. The chain uses TRBV10-3 and TRBJ1-2; 9 nucleotides align to TRBD1. This CDR3 spans 12 amino acids. CDR1 is ENHRY and CDR2 is SYGVKD in the germline V gene. The CDR3 is CAVDRGTYDYTF. In DNA form, the CDR3 reads TGTGCCGTCGACAGGGGGACCTATGACTACACCTTC.

This clone was found a few times. This chain links TRBV11-2 with TRBJ2-1, with D maybe TRBD2 (6 bases). V lost 5 bases and J lost 2, with 13 bases in between. The CDR3 contains 15 residues. CDR1 is SGHAT, CDR2 FQNNGV, per germline. CDR3 nucleotide sequence: TGTGCCAGCAGCCTATCAACTAGCACCTACAATGAGCAGTTCTTC. This codes for CASSLSTSTYNEQFF.

This chain links TRBV7-9 with TRBJ1-1, with D possibly being TRBD1 (5 bases). The germline V gene encodes CDR1 SEHNR and CDR2 FQNEAQ (reference sequence). V gave up 5 bases and J gave up 5 bases, with 12 bases separating them. The CDR3 totals 13 residues. The CDR3 sequence is CASSNVGGTEAFF. The CDR3 nucleotides are TGTGCCAGCAGCAACGTGGGGGGGACTGAAGCTTTCTTT.

The rearrangement links TRBV7-9 to TRBJ2-5; 8 bases align to TRBD2. Germline loops: CDR1 SEHNR, CDR2 FQNEAQ (reference sequence). The trim removed 4 bases at V and 5 bases at J, leaving 9 bases unmatched. This CDR3 spans 15 amino acids. CDR3 sequence reads: CASSSVGLAMETQYF. The CDR3 DNA reads TGTGCCAGCAGCTCAGTAGGACTAGCCATGGAGACCCAGTACTTC.

In this sample, this clone turned up a few times. The chain has TRBV4-1 and TRBJ1-1; the match to TRBD1 covers 9 bases. Germline CDR1 reads MGHRA; CDR2 reads YSYEKL. CDR3 length: 16 residues. After removal of 4 bases from V and 5 bases from J, the junction contained 11 bases not matched to a gene. CDR3 DNA sequence: TGCGCCAGCAGCCCACACGGACAGGGGAGAGAGACTGAAGCTTTCTTT. As protein: CASSPHGQGRETEAFF.

Here the CDR3 reads CASSLDRGSSDTQYF. The CDR3 bases are TGCGCCAGCAGCTTGGACAGGGGTTCTTCAGATACGCAGTATTTT. This chain connects TRBV5-1 to TRBJ2-3, with 7 bases matching TRBD1. V trimming: 0 bases; J trimming: 4 bases; junction bases outside the gene matches: 5. In germline, CDR1 is SGHRS, CDR2 YFSETQ. This CDR3 is 15 amino acids long.

The genes are TRBV4-1 and TRBJ1-6; tentatively, D is TRBD1 (5 bases). This CDR3 has 14 amino acids. Looked up from germline, CDR1 is MGHRA and CDR2 is YSYEKL. Trimming left V 8 bases short and J 10 bases short, with 18 bases between. CDR3 bases: TGCGCCAGCGGAAGGGCAGGGATCGGCTCACCCCTCCACTTT. Protein sequence: CASGRAGIGSPLHF.

This clone was counted between two and nine times. The chain is built from TRBV7-2 and TRBJ2-5; D possibly corresponds to TRBD2 (5 bases). The germline V and J ends were trimmed by 5 bases and 5 bases, with 9 bases remaining between them. CDR1 and CDR2 (germline): SGHTA, FQGNSA. This CDR3 has 12 amino acids. This CDR3 reads CASSPSRETQYF. The DNA for the CDR3 is TGTGCCAGCAGCCCTAGCAGGGAGACCCAGTACTTC.

The J gene is TRBJ1-1, the V gene TRBV30; no clear D gene. This CDR3 contains 15 residues. V was shortened by 4 bases and J by 11 bases, with 26 bases between the two germline ends. Germline values: CDR1 GTSNPN, CDR2 SVGIG (reference sequence). The CDR3 region is CAWTFPTGGWGAAFF. DNA of the CDR3: TGTGCCTGGACCTTCCCTACGGGAGGTTGGGGTGCTGCTTTCTTT.

There are a few counts of this clone. The chain uses TRBV29-1 and TRBJ1-2, with unresolved D. Germline CDR1 SQVTM, CDR2 ANQGSEA. This CDR3 is built from 11 residues. Trimming removed 3 bases from V and 3 bases from J, with 5 bases in between. CDR3 protein: CSVDSDYGYTF. The CDR3 nucleotides read TGCAGCGTTGACTCCGACTATGGCTACACCTTC.

This chain uses TRBV19 with TRBJ1-5; D may be TRBD1 (5 bases). Germline CDR1 is LNHDA and CDR2 is SQIVND (reference sequence). This CDR3 has 15 residues. The V end was cut by 5 bases, the J end by 7 bases, with 18 bases between. The CDR3 loop reads CASSLSTGGNQPQHF. DNA of the CDR3: TGTGCCAGTAGTCTCTCGACGGGGGGGAACCAGCCCCAGCATTTT. Drawing the rest from reference TRBV19 and TRBJ1-5, the complete variable domain is DGGITQSPKYLFRKEGQNVTLSCEQNLNHDAMYWYRQDPGQGLRLIYYSQIVNDFQKGDIAEGYSVSREKKESFPLTVTSAQKNPTAFYLCASSLSTGGNQPQHFGDGTRLSIL.

This clone was seen a few times. The rearrangement links TRBV7-9 to TRBJ2-5, with a possible D match to TRBD2 (5 bases). With 5 bases removed from V and 2 bases from J, the gap between germline ends came to 12 bases. The germline V gene encodes CDR1 SEHNR and CDR2 FQNEAQ (reference sequence). The CDR3 consists of 14 residues. The CDR3 is CASSQGGAQETQYF. The CDR3 bases are TGTGCCAGCAGCCAAGGAGGAGCTCAAGAGACCCAGTACTTC.

The genes are TRBV4-2 and TRBJ2-7; D not resolved. Germline CDR1 reads LGHNA; CDR2 reads YNFKEQ. This CDR3 region has 15 residues. V dropped 4 bases and J dropped 3 bases, with 16 bases sitting between them. CDR3 DNA sequence: TGTGCCAGCAGCCCCACCTCGGGTAATCTCTACGAGCAGTACTTC. Protein product: CASSPTSGNLYEQYF.

This chain joins TRBV19 and TRBJ2-1; D possibly corresponds to TRBD1 (5 bases). V lost 5 bases to trimming and J lost 9 bases, with 14 bases between them. CDR1 LNHDA and CDR2 SQIVND come from the germline V gene (reference sequence). CDR3 length equals 13 residues. Here the CDR3 reads CASSPRQWGEQFF. In DNA form, the CDR3 reads TGTGCCAGTAGTCCCAGACAGTGGGGTGAGCAGTTCTTC.

The V call is TRBV29-1, the J call TRBJ1-5; D call uncertain. Trimming left V 3 bases short and J 1 base short, with 13 bases between. Germline CDR1 SQVTM, CDR2 ANQGSEA. The CDR3 consists of 15 residues. The CDR3 DNA is TGCAGCGTTGAGCTATTGATCGAGAGCAATCAGCCCCAGCATTTT. The encoded protein is CSVELLIESNQPQHF.

In its sample, this clone was seen a few times. The chain joins TRBV13 to TRBJ2-1; 8 nucleotides match TRBD2. V lost 4 bases and J lost 7; bases outside the gene matches: 12. Germline V gene lookup returns CDR1 PRHDT and CDR2 FYEKMQ (reference sequence). This CDR3 is 16 amino acids long. CDR3 bases: TGTGCCAGCAGCTCCGGGACTAGTCGGATTATGAATGAGCAGTTCTTC. It is translated as CASSSGTSRIMNEQFF.

This chain links TRBV4-1 with TRBJ2-5, with D possibly matching TRBD1 (6 bases). The CDR3 contains 15 residues. V lost 5 bases and J 5 bases, leaving 18 bases between the germline ends. CDR1 and CDR2 (germline): MGHRA, YSYEKL. This CDR3 reads CASSSPGRGGETQYF. The CDR3 DNA reads as TGCGCCAGCAGCTCCCCCGGCAGGGGCGGGGAGACCCAGTACTTC.

This chain joins TRBV5-1 and TRBJ2-6; D gene unclear. The germline V and J ends were trimmed by 2 bases and 2 bases, with 8 bases remaining between them. CDR3 length: 15 residues. Germline V gene lookup returns CDR1 SGHRS and CDR2 YFSETQ. CDR3 region: CASSFPRTGANVLTF. For the CDR3, the DNA is TGCGCCAGCAGCTTCCCTCGTACTGGGGCCAACGTCCTGACTTTC. Drawing the rest from reference TRBV5-1 and TRBJ2-6, the complete variable domain is KAGVTQTPRYLIKTRGQQVTLSCSPISGHRSVSWYQQTPGQGLQFLFEYFSETQRNKGNFPGRFSGRQFSNSRSEMNVSTLELGDSALYLCASSFPRTGANVLTFGAGSRLTVL.

This clone was seen a handful of times. This rearrangement joins TRBV2 to TRBJ1-1; 9 bases map to TRBD1. The junction had 6 bases not matched to a gene; V was cut back by 7 bases and J by 3 bases. The CDR3 has 14 amino acids. Looked up from germline, CDR1 is SNHLY and CDR2 is FYNNEI. The CDR3: CASTGTGFDTEAFF. CDR3 bases: TGTGCCAGCACCGGGACAGGGTTCGACACTGAAGCTTTCTTT. The full variable domain, completed using reference TRBV2 and TRBJ1-1, is EPEVTQTPSHQVTQMGQEVILRCVPISNHLYFYWYRQILGQKVEFLVSFYNNEISEKSEIFDDQFSVERPDGSNFTLKIRSTKLEDSAMYFCASTGTGFDTEAFFGQGTRLTVV.